These 14 T cell receptor beta chains came from one sample sequenced in a study of OX40 agonist ivuxolimab in advanced cancers. Libraries were prepared by immunoSEQ multiplex PCR; TCRdb keeps only in-frame clonotypes and omits some of them. Of approximately 82,000 clones listed, about nine tenths were seen once; the top ten hold about 3.8%. Sequenced material: CD4+ or CD8+ T cells sorted from blood, taken in a trial of the OX40 agonist ivuxolimab. The receptors stem from an adult with an advanced solid tumor such as melanoma, head and neck, liver or kidney cancer.

This clone was picked up one time. The chain links TRBV7-9 to TRBJ1-4, with 8 bases matching TRBD1. The CDR3 contains 13 residues. Germline trimming cut 5 bases from V and 6 bases from J; bases unmatched to any gene: 2. Germline loops: CDR1 SEHNR, CDR2 FQNEAQ (reference sequence). CDR3 nucleotide sequence: TGTGCCAGCAGCGTGGACAGGGATGAAAAACTGTTTTTT. Translated, it gives CASSVDRDEKLFF.

The chain links TRBV10-3 to TRBJ1-1, with D possibly being TRBD1 (5 bases). Germline V gene data show CDR1 as ENHRY and CDR2 as SYGVKD. V lost 5 bases and J lost 1, with 14 bases in between. CDR3 length equals 15 residues. This CDR3 reads CAISQTGTANTEAFF. The CDR3 DNA reads TGTGCCATCAGTCAGACCGGGACTGCGAACACTGAAGCTTTCTTT.

V is TRBV28 and J is TRBJ2-1; 7 bases fit TRBD1. Germline V lookup: CDR1 MDHEN, CDR2 SYDVKM. V trimming: 5 bases; J trimming: 4 bases; junction bases outside the gene matches: 8. CDR3 length: 15 residues. CDR3 residues: CASSPPGQPYNEQFF. In nucleotides, the CDR3 is TGTGCCAGCAGTCCCCCGGGACAGCCGTACAATGAGCAGTTCTTC.

The rearrangement links TRBV27 to TRBJ2-2; possible D gene TRBD2, 6 bases. This CDR3 is 13 amino acids long. The V end was cut by 6 bases, the J end by 6 bases, with 11 bases between. The germline V gene has CDR1 MNHEY and CDR2 SMNVEV (reference sequence). The CDR3, as DNA: TGTGCCAGCAGACGAGGAGGGGCCGGGGAGCTGTTTTTT. Translating it yields CASRRGGAGELFF.

This chain connects TRBV9 to TRBJ2-2, with a possible D match to TRBD2 (6 bases). Germline values: CDR1 SGDLS, CDR2 YYNGEE. The CDR3 spans 16 residues. Trimming stripped 0 bases from V and 2 bases from J, with 11 bases between. For the CDR3, the DNA is TGTGCCAGCAGCGTAGCACCTAGCGCAAACACCGGGGAGCTGTTTTTT. This translates into CASSVAPSANTGELFF.

The rearrangement uses TRBV2 and TRBJ2-1, with 7 bases aligning to TRBD2. V was clipped by 6 bases and J by 10 bases; unmatched bases: 3. CDR3 length: 11 amino acids. Germline V gene sequence: CDR1 SNHLY, CDR2 FYNNEI. The CDR3 coding sequence is TGTGCCAGCAGAGGGGAGGGCGAGCAGTTCTTC. Protein product: CASRGEGEQFF.

V is TRBV6-1 and J is TRBJ2-1; D unclear. Trimming left V 3 bases short and J 7 bases short, with 10 bases between. This CDR3 spans 13 amino acids. The V gene's germline CDR1 is MNHNS and CDR2 SASEGT. CDR3 sequence reads: CASSDPRFNEQFF. The CDR3 DNA reads as TGTGCCAGCAGTGATCCCCGGTTTAATGAGCAGTTCTTC.

This rearrangement joins TRBV10-2 to TRBJ2-1; no firm D call. From germline, CDR1 is WSHSY and CDR2 SAAADI. CDR3 length: 14 amino acids. V was cut by 5 bases and J by 4 bases, with 12 bases left in between. The CDR3 here is CASSFGASYNEQFF. In DNA, the CDR3 is TGCGCCAGCAGTTTCGGAGCCTCTTACAATGAGCAGTTCTTC.

The rearrangement uses TRBV18 and TRBJ2-1, with TRBD2 matching over 7 bases. With V trimmed by 3 bases and J by 3 bases, 5 bases remained unmatched. Germline V CDR1 and CDR2: KGHSH, LQKENI. The length of the CDR3 is 15 residues. The CDR3 coding sequence is TGTGCCAGCTCACCCGGAGCGGGAAACTACAATGAGCAGTTCTTC. Translating gives CASSPGAGNYNEQFF.

The chain combines TRBV10-3 with TRBJ1-2; maybe TRBD1 (6 bases). Germline loops: CDR1 ENHRY, CDR2 SYGVKD. Trimming took 2 bases from V and 4 from J, leaving 17 bases between them. This CDR3 is built from 16 residues. In DNA, the CDR3 is TGTGCCATCAGTGAGGGGACACTCTCTCGGAGCTATGGCTACACCTTC. This sequence encodes CAISEGTLSRSYGYTF.

The V call is TRBV28, the J call TRBJ2-7; TRBD1 aligns across 12 bases. J lost 7 bases, V lost 7 bases, and 8 bases had no gene match. CDR1 MDHEN and CDR2 SYDVKM come from the germline V gene. This CDR3 is built from 14 residues. CDR3 nucleotides: TGTGCCAGCACCCGGGACAGGGGGCTGGGTGAGCAGTACTTC. The encoded protein is CASTRDRGLGEQYF.

This clone was seen just once. J is TRBJ1-2 and V is TRBV6-6; TRBD1 agrees at 9 bases. CDR3 length: 15 residues. Looked up from germline, CDR1 is MNHNY and CDR2 is SVGAGI (reference sequence). V gave up 2 bases and J gave up 7 bases; unmatched junction bases: 8. CDR3 bases: TGTGCCAGCAGTTACGATTCACAGGGGGCGGGTGGCTACACCTTC. Translating it yields CASSYDSQGAGGYTF.

V is TRBV6-5 and J is TRBJ2-2, with D tentatively TRBD1 or TRBD2 (5 bases each). The CDR3 totals 15 residues. V was clipped by 7 bases and J by 0 bases, with 12 bases between them. CDR1 is MNHEY, CDR2 SVGAGI, per germline. CDR3 sequence (DNA): TGTGCCAGCACCGCCGGGACCCCGAACACCGGGGAGCTGTTTTTT. Its protein product is CASTAGTPNTGELFF.

The genes are TRBV11-3 and TRBJ2-7; TRBD1 matches at 7 bases. Unmatched junction bases numbered 8, after V lost 1 base and J lost 5 bases. Germline CDR1 is SGHNT and CDR2 is YENEEA. This CDR3 has 15 amino acids. In nucleotides, the CDR3 is TGTGCCAGCAGCTTAGCTCCGCGGACAGGAAACGAGCAGTACTTC. Amino acid sequence: CASSLAPRTGNEQYF.